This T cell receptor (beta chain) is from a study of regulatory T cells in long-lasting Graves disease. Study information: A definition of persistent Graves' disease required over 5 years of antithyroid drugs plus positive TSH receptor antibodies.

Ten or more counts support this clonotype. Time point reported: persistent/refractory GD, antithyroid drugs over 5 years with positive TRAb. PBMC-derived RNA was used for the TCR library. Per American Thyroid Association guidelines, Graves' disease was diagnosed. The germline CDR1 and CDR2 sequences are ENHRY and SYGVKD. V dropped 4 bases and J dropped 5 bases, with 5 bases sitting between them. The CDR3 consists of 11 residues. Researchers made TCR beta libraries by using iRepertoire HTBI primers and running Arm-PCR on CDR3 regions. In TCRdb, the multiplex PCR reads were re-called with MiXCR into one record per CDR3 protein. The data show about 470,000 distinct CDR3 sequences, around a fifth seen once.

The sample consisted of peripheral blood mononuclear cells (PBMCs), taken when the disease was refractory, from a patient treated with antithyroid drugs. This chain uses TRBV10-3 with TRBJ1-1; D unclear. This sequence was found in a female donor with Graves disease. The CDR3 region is CAISGGTEAFF. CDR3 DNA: TGTGCCATCAGTGGTGGAACTGAAGCTTTCTTT.